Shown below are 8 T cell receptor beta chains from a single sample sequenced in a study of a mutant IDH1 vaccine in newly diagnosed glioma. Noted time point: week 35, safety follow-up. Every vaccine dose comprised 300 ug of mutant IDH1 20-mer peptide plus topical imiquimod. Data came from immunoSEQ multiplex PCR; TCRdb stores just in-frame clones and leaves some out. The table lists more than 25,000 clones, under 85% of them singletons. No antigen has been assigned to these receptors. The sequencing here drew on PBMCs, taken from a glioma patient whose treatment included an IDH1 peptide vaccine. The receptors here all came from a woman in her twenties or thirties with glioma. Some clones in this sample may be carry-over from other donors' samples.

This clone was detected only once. The CDR3 region is CASAETSGSTDTQYF. The CDR3 region has the DNA TGTGCCAGTGCTGAGACTAGCGGTAGCACAGATACGCAGTATTTT. The chain combines TRBV19 with TRBJ2-3; 9 bases map to TRBD2. The CDR3 loop spans 15 amino acids. In germline, CDR1 is LNHDA, CDR2 SQIVND (reference sequence). V shed 8 bases and J 0 bases; nucleotides not matched to a gene: 6.

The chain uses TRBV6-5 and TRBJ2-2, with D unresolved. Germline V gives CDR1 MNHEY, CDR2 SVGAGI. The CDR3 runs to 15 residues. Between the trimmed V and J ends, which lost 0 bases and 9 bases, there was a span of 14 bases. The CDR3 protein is CASSYSRAVSRELFF. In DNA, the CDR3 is TGTGCCAGCAGTTACTCAAGGGCAGTGAGCCGGGAGCTGTTTTTT.

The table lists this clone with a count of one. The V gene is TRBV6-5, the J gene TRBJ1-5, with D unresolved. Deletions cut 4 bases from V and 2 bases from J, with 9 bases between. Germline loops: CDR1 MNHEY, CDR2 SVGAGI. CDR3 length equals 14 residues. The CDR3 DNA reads TGTGCCAGCAGTTCTCTAGGACGCAATCAGCCCCAGCATTTT. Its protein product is CASSSLGRNQPQHF.

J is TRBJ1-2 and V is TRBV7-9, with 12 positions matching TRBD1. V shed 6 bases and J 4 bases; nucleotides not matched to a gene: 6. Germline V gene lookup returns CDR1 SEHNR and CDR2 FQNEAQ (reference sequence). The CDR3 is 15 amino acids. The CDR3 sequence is CASSRGTGGLYGYTF. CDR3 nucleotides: TGTGCCAGCAGTCGGGGGACAGGGGGCCTCTATGGCTACACCTTC.

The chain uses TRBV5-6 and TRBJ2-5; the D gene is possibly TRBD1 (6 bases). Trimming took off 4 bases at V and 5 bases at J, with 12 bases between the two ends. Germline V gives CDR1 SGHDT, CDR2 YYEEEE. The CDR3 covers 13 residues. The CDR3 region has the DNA TGTGCCAGCAGCCCGCAGGGGTGGGAGACCCAGTACTTC. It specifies CASSPQGWETQYF.

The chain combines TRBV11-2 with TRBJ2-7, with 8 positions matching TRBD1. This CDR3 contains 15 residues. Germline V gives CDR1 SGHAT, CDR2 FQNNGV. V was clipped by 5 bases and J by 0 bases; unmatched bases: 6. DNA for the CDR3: TGTGCCAGCAGCCCTGGGACAGGTTTCTCCTACGAGCAGTACTTC. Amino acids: CASSPGTGFSYEQYF.

The CDR3 spells CASSSLDASREETQYF. In DNA form, the CDR3 reads TGTGCCAGCAGTTCCCTGGACGCGTCCCGAGAGGAGACCCAGTACTTC. The chain joins TRBV6-5 to TRBJ2-5; no reliable D call. Trimming removed 4 bases at V and 5 bases at J, with 20 bases between. This CDR3 comprises 16 residues. The V gene's germline CDR1 is MNHEY and CDR2 SVGAGI.

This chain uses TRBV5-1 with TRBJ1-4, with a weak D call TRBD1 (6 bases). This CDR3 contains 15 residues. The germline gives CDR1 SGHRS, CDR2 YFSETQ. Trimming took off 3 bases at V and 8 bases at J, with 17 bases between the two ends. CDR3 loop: CASSSDRLRGEKLFF. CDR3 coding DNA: TGCGCCAGCAGCTCTGACAGGCTTCGAGGGGAAAAACTGTTTTTT.